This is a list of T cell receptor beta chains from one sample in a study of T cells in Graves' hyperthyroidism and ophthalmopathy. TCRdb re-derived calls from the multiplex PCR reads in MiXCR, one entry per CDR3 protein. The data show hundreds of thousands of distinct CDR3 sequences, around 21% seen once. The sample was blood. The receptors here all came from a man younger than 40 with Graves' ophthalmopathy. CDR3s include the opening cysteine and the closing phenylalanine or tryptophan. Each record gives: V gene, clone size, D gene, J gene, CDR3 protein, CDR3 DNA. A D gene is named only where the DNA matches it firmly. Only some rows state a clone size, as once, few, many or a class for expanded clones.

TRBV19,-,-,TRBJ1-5,CASSISPYQPQHF,TGTGCCAGTAGTATCTCCCCATATCAGCCCCAGCATTTT
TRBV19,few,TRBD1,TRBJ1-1,CASYRGAEAFF,TGTGCCAGTTACAGGGGAGCTGAAGCTTTCTTT
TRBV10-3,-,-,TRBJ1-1,CAIRLNREDTEAFF,TGTGCCATCAGGTTAAACAGGGAGGACACTGAAGCTTTCTTT
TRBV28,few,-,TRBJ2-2,CASSPGEADTGELFF,TGTGCCAGCAGCCCCGGGGAGGCAGATACCGGGGAGCTGTTTTTT
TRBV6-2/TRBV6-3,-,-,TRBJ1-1,CASSQQKTAEAFF,TGTGCCAGCAGTCAGCAAAAGACAGCTGAAGCTTTCTTT
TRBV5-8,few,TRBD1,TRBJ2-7,CASSLTGGGKSYEQYF,TGTGCCAGCAGCTTGACAGGGGGCGGTAAGAGTTACGAGCAGTACTTC
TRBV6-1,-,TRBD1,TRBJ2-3,CASSEADRGVVDTQYF,TGTGCCAGCAGTGAAGCCGACAGGGGCGTCGTGGATACGCAGTATTTT
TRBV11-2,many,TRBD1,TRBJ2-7,CASSSIGGQGAYEQYF,TGTGCCAGCAGCTCCATCGGGGGACAGGGGGCCTACGAGCAGTACTTC
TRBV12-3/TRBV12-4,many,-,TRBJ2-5,CASSFRGVQETQYF,TGTGCCAGCAGTTTCCGGGGCGTACAAGAGACCCAGTACTTC
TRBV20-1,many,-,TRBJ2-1,CSASSPGLFNEQFF,TGCAGTGCTAGTTCCCCGGGACTTTTCAATGAGCAGTTCTTC
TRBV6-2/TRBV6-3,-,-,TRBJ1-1,CASSRDPPGGNTEAFF,TGTGCCAGCAGCCGAGATCCCCCGGGGGGGAACACTGAAGCTTTCTTT
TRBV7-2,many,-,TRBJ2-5,CASSFGRETQYF,TGTGCCAGCAGCTTTGGACGAGAGACCCAGTACTTC
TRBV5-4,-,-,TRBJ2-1,CASSPRLQLSRRRERDNEQFF,TGTGCCAGCAGCCCACGCCTCCAGCTTAGTAGAAGGAGGGAGAGAGACAATGAGCAGTTCTTC
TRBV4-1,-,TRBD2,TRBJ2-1,CASSQELAGVDEQFF,TGCGCCAGCAGCCAAGAGTTAGCGGGAGTGGATGAGCAGTTCTTC
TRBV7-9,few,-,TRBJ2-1,CATTAGFPYNEQFF,TGTGCCACAACCGCGGGGTTTCCCTACAATGAGCAGTTCTTC
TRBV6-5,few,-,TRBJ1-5,CASSYLGRANQPQHF,TGTGCCAGCAGTTACCTGGGCAGGGCGAATCAGCCCCAGCATTTT
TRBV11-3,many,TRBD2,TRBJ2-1,CASSLGTSAYNEQFF,TGTGCCAGCAGCTTAGGAACTAGCGCGTACAATGAGCAGTTCTTC
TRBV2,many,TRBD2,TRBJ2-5,CASWTSGWETQYF,TGTGCCAGCTGGACTAGCGGGTGGGAGACCCAGTACTTC
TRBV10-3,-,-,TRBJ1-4,CAINDQGPNEKLFF,TGTGCCATCAATGACCAGGGGCCTAATGAAAAACTGTTTTTT
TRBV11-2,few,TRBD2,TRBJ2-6,CASSLGNSGRSSGANVLTF,TGTGCCAGCAGCTTAGGCAATAGCGGGAGGTCCTCTGGGGCCAACGTCCTGACTTTC
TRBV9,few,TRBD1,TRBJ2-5,CASSARQGADETQYF,TGTGCCAGCAGCGCCAGACAGGGGGCGGATGAGACCCAGTACTTC
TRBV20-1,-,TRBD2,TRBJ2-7,CSAKTSVAYEQYF,TGCAGTGCTAAGACTAGCGTGGCCTACGAGCAGTACTTC
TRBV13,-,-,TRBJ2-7,CASSLANQYEQYF,TGTGCCAGCAGCCTGGCCAACCAATACGAGCAGTACTTC
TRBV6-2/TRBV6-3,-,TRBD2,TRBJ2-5,CASRQRLAAYQETQYF,TGTGCCAGCAGACAGAGACTAGCGGCGTACCAAGAGACCCAGTACTTC
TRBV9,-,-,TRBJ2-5,CASSWSGAEQETQYF,TGTGCCAGCAGCTGGAGTGGAGCGGAGCAAGAGACCCAGTACTTC
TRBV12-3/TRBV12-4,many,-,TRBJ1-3,CASRGASSGNTIYF,TGTGCCAGCCGCGGAGCCAGCTCTGGAAACACCATATATTTT
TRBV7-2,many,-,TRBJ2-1,CASSLDPGAGNEQFF,TGTGCCAGCAGCTTAGATCCAGGGGCGGGGAATGAGCAGTTCTTC